The 24 T cell receptor beta chains below all came from one sample that was sequenced in a study of blood T cells in healthy people across ages. Sample-barcoded 5' priming and a J-beta primer mix drove a second PCR of 7 to 11 cycles. Using its own MiXCR run on the 5' RACE reads, TCRdb lists one record per CDR3 protein. Here the sample spans roughly 1,300,000 distinct CDR3 sequences, approximately 60% being singletons. Sequenced material: blood. Every receptor here comes from a man younger than 30 in good health.

This clonotype was counted a few times. The chain links TRBV10-3 to TRBJ2-3; D not resolved. From germline, CDR1 is ENHRY and CDR2 SYGVKD. V lost 6 bases and J lost 0, with 10 bases in between. The CDR3 is 14 amino acids. In DNA, the CDR3 is TGTGCCATCAGGGGCGCGACTAGCACAGATACGCAGTATTTT. It translates to CAIRGATSTDTQYF.

The rearrangement joins TRBV12-3 or TRBV12-4 to TRBJ2-5; the D gene is possibly TRBD2 (6 bases). Trimming took 6 bases from V and 7 from J, leaving 9 bases between them. CDR3 length equals 11 residues. This CDR3 is CASSMEGTQYF. CDR3 DNA: TGTGCCAGCAGCATGGAGGGGACCCAGTACTTC.

This clonotype was counted between two and nine times. J is TRBJ1-1 and V is TRBV21-1. TRBV21-1 is termed a pseudogene. This CDR3 is 18 amino acids long. CDR3 loop: CASSKERGRFHSGTEAFF. The CDR3 DNA follows: TGTGCCAGCAGCAAAGAACGTGGCAGGTTCCACTCCGGCACTGAAGCTTTCTTT.

This sequence joins TRBV20-1 and TRBJ2-7; 7 bases align to TRBD2. CDR1 is DFQATT, CDR2 SNEGSKA, per germline (reference sequence). This CDR3 has 14 amino acids. V dropped 1 base and J dropped 0; count of bases not matched to a gene: 3. The CDR3 nucleotides read TGCAGTGCTAGAGGAGCGGGGCCCTCCTACGAGCAGTACTTC. It yields the protein CSARGAGPSYEQYF.

As DNA, the CDR3 is TGTGCCAGCAGCCCGGACTATTTCTACGAGCAGTACTTC. Encoded protein: CASSPDYFYEQYF. V gene TRBV3-1 combines with J gene TRBJ2-7; TRBD2 might be the D (6 bases). In germline, CDR1 is LGHDT, CDR2 YNNKEL (reference sequence). This CDR3 region has 13 residues. Deletions cut 4 bases from V and 3 bases from J, with 10 bases between.

V and J are TRBV28 and TRBJ2-4, with D uncertain. V gave up 2 bases and J gave up 0 bases, with 8 bases separating them. The CDR3 length is 15 residues. CDR1 and CDR2 from the germline V gene are MDHEN and SYDVKM. CDR3 protein: CASSLNSLAKNIQYF. CDR3 DNA: TGTGCCAGCAGTTTAAATAGTCTAGCCAAAAACATTCAGTACTTC.

As regards this clonotype: The junction shows a germline mismatch at one end, possibly a read error. This chain links TRBV29-1 with TRBJ2-6, with D possibly TRBD2 on 6 matching bases. Germline CDR1 and CDR2: SQVTM and ANQGSEA. The CDR3 is 14 residues long. CDR3 protein: CSVVGEAGDNVLTF. CDR3 nucleotides: TGCAGCGTTGTGGGGGAGGCTGGGGACAACGTCCTGACTTTC.

This clonotype has a single count. The chain recombines TRBV20-1 with TRBJ1-4; D gene uncertain. Germline V CDR1 and CDR2: DFQATT, SNEGSKA (reference sequence). There are 14 residues in the CDR3. V was trimmed by 4 bases and J by 8 bases, leaving 17 bases between them. Here the CDR3 reads CSAKRHSRNEKLFF. In DNA form, the CDR3 reads TGCAGTGCTAAAAGACACAGCAGGAACGAAAAACTGTTTTTT.

This chain uses TRBV27 with TRBJ1-6; D is perhaps TRBD1 (6 bases). The CDR3 runs 17 residues. V shed 6 bases and J shed 1 base, with 16 bases lying between them. In germline, CDR1 is MNHEY, CDR2 SMNVEV (reference sequence). The chain's CDR3 is CASRRQDLGSYNSPLHF. CDR3 sequence (DNA): TGTGCCAGCAGACGACAGGACCTGGGGTCCTATAATTCACCCCTCCACTTT.

This clonotype came up a few times. The CDR3 sequence is CAISPGTKETQYF. CDR3 nucleotide sequence: TGTGCCATCAGTCCCGGGACTAAAGAGACCCAGTACTTC. This chain uses TRBV10-3 with TRBJ2-5, with TRBD2 matching over 7 bases. V trimming: 5 bases; J trimming: 3 bases; junction bases outside the gene matches: 3. Germline lookup yields CDR1 ENHRY and CDR2 SYGVKD. The CDR3 is made up of 13 amino acids.

This clonotype was counted between two and nine times. The rearrangement links TRBV4-3 to TRBJ2-3, with D uncertain. The CDR3 contains 16 residues. Germline CDR1 reads LGHNA; CDR2 reads YSLEER. V lost 0 bases and J 5 bases, leaving 15 bases between the germline ends. CDR3 sequence reads: CASSQELGSLGDTQYF. CDR3 nucleotides: TGCGCCAGCAGCCAAGAATTGGGGTCCCTAGGAGATACGCAGTATTTT.

This clonotype was picked up a small number of times. The chain combines TRBV29-1 with TRBJ2-3; 13 bases match TRBD2. Trimming took 4 bases from V and 0 from J; bases not matched to a gene: 7. The CDR3 consists of 17 residues. Germline assignment: CDR1 SQVTM and CDR2 ANQGSEA. The CDR3: CSVVPPGLAGSTDTQYF. In DNA form, the CDR3 reads TGCAGCGTTGTCCCCCCGGGACTAGCGGGGAGCACAGATACGCAGTATTTT.

The chain links TRBV10-3 to TRBJ2-1; a possible D gene is TRBD2 (6 bases). CDR3 length: 14 amino acids. From germline, CDR1 is ENHRY and CDR2 SYGVKD. Trimming left V 5 bases short and J 9 bases short, with 17 bases between. The CDR3 is CAISKGREAGEQFF. In DNA, the CDR3 is TGTGCCATCAGTAAGGGCAGGGAGGCTGGTGAGCAGTTCTTC.

The J gene is TRBJ2-3, the V gene TRBV24-1; a possible D gene is TRBD1 (6 bases). Germline CDR1 is KGHDR and CDR2 is SFDVKD. The CDR3 has 13 amino acids. Between the trimmed V and J ends, which lost 2 bases and 5 bases, there was a span of 7 bases. The CDR3 sequence: CATSDSGVDTQYF. The DNA for the CDR3 is TGTGCCACCAGTGATTCAGGGGTAGATACGCAGTATTTT.

This clonotype was picked up a small number of times. CDR3 bases: TGTGCCAGCATTAAGGACAACCAAGAGACCCAGTACTTC. This translates into CASIKDNQETQYF. The chain is built from TRBV2 and TRBJ2-5; possibly TRBD1 for D (5 bases). Germline V lookup: CDR1 SNHLY, CDR2 FYNNEI. The CDR3 runs 13 residues. Trimming shortened V by 7 bases and J by 0 bases, and 9 bases separated the two germline ends.

V gene TRBV5-1 combines with J gene TRBJ2-7; the D is unclear. V dropped 4 bases and J dropped 3 bases, with 11 bases sitting between them. The CDR3 spans 13 residues. CDR1 is SGHRS, CDR2 YFSETQ, per germline. DNA for the CDR3: TGCGCCAGCAGCGCGGACGGCCTCTACGAGCAGTACTTC. Amino acids: CASSADGLYEQYF.

This chain connects TRBV27 to TRBJ2-1, with TRBD2 matching 7 bases. The V segment lost 5 bases and the J segment 7 bases; nucleotides outside the gene matches: 11. Germline V CDR1 and CDR2: MNHEY, SMNVEV (reference sequence). This CDR3 is 15 amino acids long. CDR3 in amino acids: CASSPDYPGGNEQFF. CDR3 sequence (DNA): TGTGCCAGCAGTCCTGACTACCCCGGGGGGAATGAGCAGTTCTTC.

The gene calls are TRBV29-1 and TRBJ2-2; 7 bases fit TRBD1. The CDR3 contains 13 residues. CDR1 and CDR2 from the germline V gene are SQVTM and ANQGSEA. The junction had 2 bases not matched to a gene; V was cut back by 7 bases and J by 0 bases. CDR3 bases: TGCAGCGGACAGGGTTCGAACACCGGGGAGCTGTTTTTT. Its protein product is CSGQGSNTGELFF.

CDR3 region: CASSPRDTKNIQYF. In DNA, the CDR3 is TGCGCCAGCAGTCCGCGGGACACCAAAAACATTCAGTACTTC. The V call is TRBV4-1, the J call TRBJ2-4; D may be TRBD1 or TRBD2 (6 bases each). Germline CDR1 reads MGHRA; CDR2 reads YSYEKL. V was cut by 6 bases and J by 2 bases, with 11 bases left in between. The CDR3 is 14 amino acids.

The chain carries TRBV5-1 and TRBJ2-1; D possibly uses TRBD1 or TRBD2 (5 bases each). Germline CDR1 SGHRS, CDR2 YFSETQ. V was pared by 6 bases and J by 4 bases, with 11 bases between. This CDR3 is 13 amino acids long. CDR3 nucleotides: TGCGCCAGCACAGCGGACACGTACAATGAGCAGTTCTTC. This encodes CASTADTYNEQFF.

In its sample, this clonotype was seen once. The genes are TRBV4-1 and TRBJ2-7, with a weak D call TRBD1 (5 bases). Germline assignment: CDR1 MGHRA and CDR2 YSYEKL. The V end lost 4 bases, the J end lost 3 bases, and 13 bases lay between the germline ends. The length of the CDR3 is 14 residues. The CDR3 DNA reads as TGCGCCAGCAGCCCTAGGGCAGGGTTCTACGAGCAGTACTTC. Residues: CASSPRAGFYEQYF.

This rearrangement joins TRBV20-1 to TRBJ1-6; 8 bases line up with TRBD1. Germline lookup yields CDR1 DFQATT and CDR2 SNEGSKA (reference sequence). The length of the CDR3 is 14 residues. Trimming took 5 bases from V and 7 from J; bases not matched to a gene: 7. The CDR3 loop reads CSASRDRRNSPLHF. In DNA, the CDR3 is TGCAGTGCTTCCCGGGACAGGAGGAATTCACCCCTCCACTTT.

To note about this clonotype: At one of its ends the junction is not consistent with the germline gene, which may arise from a read error. This chain joins TRBV6-5 and TRBJ2-6; 10 nucleotides match TRBD1. Germline V lookup: CDR1 MNHEY, CDR2 SVGAGI. The CDR3 runs to 17 residues. The CDR3 sequence is CASSYTGQGTGTNVLTF. CDR3 in DNA: TGTGCCAGCAGTTACACGGGACAGGGGACTGGGACCAACGTCCTGACTTTC.

Only one count was recorded for this clonotype. The chain couples TRBV20-1 to TRBJ2-1; 7 nucleotides line up with TRBD2. CDR3 length: 15 amino acids. Germline trimming cut 4 bases from V and 1 base from J; bases unmatched to any gene: 7. CDR1 and CDR2 (germline): DFQATT, SNEGSKA (reference sequence). CDR3 loop: CSATRTSDSYNEQFF. The CDR3 DNA sequence: TGCAGTGCTACCCGAACTAGCGATTCCTACAATGAGCAGTTCTTC.